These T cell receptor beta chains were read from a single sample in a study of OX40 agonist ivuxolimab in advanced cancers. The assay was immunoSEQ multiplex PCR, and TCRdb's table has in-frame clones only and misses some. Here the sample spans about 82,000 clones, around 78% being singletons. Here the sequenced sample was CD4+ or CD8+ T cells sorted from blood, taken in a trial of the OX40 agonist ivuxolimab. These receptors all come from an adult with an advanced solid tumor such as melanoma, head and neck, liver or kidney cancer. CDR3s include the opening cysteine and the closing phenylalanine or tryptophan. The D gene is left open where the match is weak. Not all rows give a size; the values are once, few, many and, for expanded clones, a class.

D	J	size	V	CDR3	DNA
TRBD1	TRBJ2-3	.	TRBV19	CASSDRGGTDTQYF	TGTGCCAGTAGCGACAGGGGTGGCACAGATACGCAGTATTTT
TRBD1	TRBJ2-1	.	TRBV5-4	CASSQKTGANNEQFF	TGTGCCAGCAGCCAAAAGACAGGGGCGAATAATGAGCAGTTCTTC
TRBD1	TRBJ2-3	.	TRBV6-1	CASSAGGSLSDTQYF	TGTGCCAGCAGTGCAGGGGGTTCCCTGTCCGATACGCAGTATTTT
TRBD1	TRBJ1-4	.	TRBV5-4	CASGTTGINEKLFF	TGTGCCAGCGGTACGACAGGGATTAATGAAAAACTGTTTTTT
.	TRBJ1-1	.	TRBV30	CAWKRGNTEAFF	TGTGCCTGGAAGCGGGGGAACACTGAAGCTTTCTTT
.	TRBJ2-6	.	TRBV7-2	CASSPQGRSSGANVLTF	TGTGCCAGCAGCCCCCAGGGACGGTCCTCTGGGGCCAACGTCCTGACTTTC
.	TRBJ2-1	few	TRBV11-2	CASSSLRSGPSSYNEQFF	TGTGCCAGCAGCTCACTCCGATCAGGTCCCAGCTCCTACAATGAGCAGTTCTTC
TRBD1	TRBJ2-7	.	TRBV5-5	CASSPLAAQGASEQYF	TGTGCCAGCAGCCCACTAGCCGCACAGGGGGCGTCCGAGCAGTACTTC
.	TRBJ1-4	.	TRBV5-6	CASSIQGSNEKLFF	TGTGCCAGCAGCATACAGGGATCTAATGAAAAACTGTTTTTT
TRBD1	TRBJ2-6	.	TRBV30	CAWSKIRDSSSGANVLTF	TGTGCCTGGAGTAAAATAAGGGACAGTTCCTCTGGGGCCAACGTCCTGACTTTC
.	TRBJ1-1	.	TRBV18	CASSPREGDTEAFF	TGTGCCAGCTCACCACGAGAAGGGGACACTGAAGCTTTCTTT
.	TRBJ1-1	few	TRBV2	CASSAGRDTEAFF	TGTGCCAGCAGTGCAGGGAGGGACACTGAAGCTTTCTTT
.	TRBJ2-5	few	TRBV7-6	CASSYVYRTDGGTQYF	TGTGCCAGCAGCTACGTCTATAGGACGGACGGTGGGACCCAGTACTTC
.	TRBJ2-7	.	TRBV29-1	CSPKRPKQGWYEQYF	TGCAGCCCAAAACGACCAAAGCAGGGTTGGTACGAGCAGTACTTC
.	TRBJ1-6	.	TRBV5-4	CASSQEGLSNSPLHF	TGCGCCAGCAGCCAAGAGGGGTTGAGTAATTCACCCCTCCACTTT
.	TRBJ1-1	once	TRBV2	CASSRDTGEAFF	TGTGCCAGCAGCCGGGACACCGGTGAAGCTTTCTTT
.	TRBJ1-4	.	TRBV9	CASSRAANEKLFF	TGTGCCAGCAGCCGGGCGGCTAATGAAAAACTGTTTTTT
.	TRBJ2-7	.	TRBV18	CASSPVHEQYF	TGTGCCAGCTCACCAGTCCACGAGCAGTACTTC
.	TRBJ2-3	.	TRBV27	CASSLPSTDTQYF	TGTGCCAGCAGTTTACCTAGCACAGATACGCAGTATTTT
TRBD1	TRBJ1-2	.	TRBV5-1	CASSDRGLYGYTF	TGCGCCAGCAGCGACAGGGGGCTCTATGGCTACACCTTC
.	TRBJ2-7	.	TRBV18	CASSPWDRTSYEQYF	TGTGCCAGCTCACCTTGGGACCGTACCTCCTACGAGCAGTACTTC
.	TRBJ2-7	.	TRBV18	CASSPPSSYEQYF	TGTGCCAGCTCACCTCCCTCATCCTACGAGCAGTACTTC
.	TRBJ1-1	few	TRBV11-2	CASSFAQEIEAFF	TGTGCCAGCAGCTTTGCCCAGGAGATTGAAGCTTTCTTT
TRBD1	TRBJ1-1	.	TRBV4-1	CASSGRTGANIEAFF	TGCGCCAGCAGCGGACGGACAGGGGCGAACATTGAAGCTTTCTTT
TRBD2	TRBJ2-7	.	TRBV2	CASREIAGGSYEQYF	TGTGCCAGCAGGGAGATAGCGGGGGGGTCCTACGAGCAGTACTTC
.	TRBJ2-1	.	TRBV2	CASSEGPGRYNEQFF	TGTGCCAGCAGTGAAGGCCCCGGACGGTACAATGAGCAGTTCTTC
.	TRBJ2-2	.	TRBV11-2	CASSLFGERWELFF	TGTGCCAGCAGCTTATTCGGGGAGCGGTGGGAGCTGTTTTTT
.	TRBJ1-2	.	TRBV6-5	CASAAADYGYTF	TGTGCCTCCGCCGCGGCAGACTATGGCTACACCTTC
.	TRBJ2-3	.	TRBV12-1	CASSFVQANTDTQYF	TGTGCCAGCAGCTTTGTACAGGCGAACACAGATACGCAGTATTTT
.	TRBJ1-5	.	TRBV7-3	CASSSQGGRNQPQHF	TGTGCCAGCAGCTCTCAAGGAGGGCGCAATCAGCCCCAGCATTTT
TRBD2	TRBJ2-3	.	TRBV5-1	CASSRRGDSTDTQYF	TGCGCCAGCAGCCGTCGGGGGGACAGCACAGATACGCAGTATTTT
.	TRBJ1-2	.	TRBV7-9	CASSLGQVDYGYTF	TGTGCCAGCAGCTTGGGCCAGGTGGACTATGGCTACACCTTC
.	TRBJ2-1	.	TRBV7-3	CASSLVPDSSYNEQFF	TGTGCCAGCAGCTTAGTTCCAGACAGCTCCTACAATGAGCAGTTCTTC
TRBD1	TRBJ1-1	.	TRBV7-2	CASRPRTGGSEAFF	TGTGCCAGCAGACCAAGAACAGGGGGCTCTGAAGCTTTCTTT
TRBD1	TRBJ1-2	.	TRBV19	CASSIGAVDRGRYGYTF	TGTGCCAGTAGTATAGGGGCTGTTGACAGGGGAAGATATGGCTACACCTTC
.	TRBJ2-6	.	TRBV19	CASSMTAQFSGANVLTF	TGTGCCAGTAGTATGACAGCCCAATTCTCTGGGGCCAACGTCCTGACTTTC
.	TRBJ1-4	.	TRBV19	CATREDGPGSEKLFF	TGTGCCACTAGGGAGGATGGGCCAGGGAGTGAAAAACTGTTTTTT
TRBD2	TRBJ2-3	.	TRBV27	CASSFSGGQWDTQYF	TGTGCCAGCAGTTTTAGCGGGGGGCAGTGGGATACGCAGTATTTT
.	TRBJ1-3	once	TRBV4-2	CASSQAEMASGLGNTIYF	TGTGCCAGCAGCCAAGCCGAGATGGCGTCGGGTCTTGGAAACACCATATATTTT
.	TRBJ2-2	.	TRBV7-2	CASSSGVGVMTGELFF	TGTGCCAGCAGCTCCGGGGTTGGGGTCATGACCGGGGAGCTGTTTTTT
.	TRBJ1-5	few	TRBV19	CATQGGSNQPQHF	TGTGCCACACAAGGTGGTAGCAATCAGCCCCAGCATTTT
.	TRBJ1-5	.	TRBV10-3	CAISEGNQPQHF	TGTGCCATCAGTGAAGGAAATCAGCCCCAGCATTTT
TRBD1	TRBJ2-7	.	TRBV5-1	CASSGGQGSSYEQYF	TGCGCCAGCAGCGGGGGACAGGGGTCCTCCTACGAGCAGTACTTC
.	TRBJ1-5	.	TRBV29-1	CSVVTSHNQPQHF	TGCAGCGTTGTCACCTCCCATAATCAGCCCCAGCATTTT
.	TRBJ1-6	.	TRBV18	CASSPRSGSYNSPLHF	TGTGCCAGCTCACCAAGAAGTGGCTCCTATAATTCACCCCTCCACTTT
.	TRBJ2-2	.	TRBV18	CASSPPGQGGTGELFF	TGTGCCAGCTCACCACCGGGTCAGGGTGGTACCGGGGAGCTGTTTTTT
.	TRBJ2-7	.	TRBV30	CAWSGTAAYEQYF	TGTGCCTGGAGTGGGACGGCCGCCTACGAGCAGTACTTC
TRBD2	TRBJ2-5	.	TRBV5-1	CASSSLGGGYQETQYF	TGCGCCAGCAGCTCTCTTGGCGGGGGGTACCAAGAGACCCAGTACTTC
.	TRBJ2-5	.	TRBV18	CASSPPGSQETQYF	TGTGCCAGCTCACCACCGGGCAGCCAAGAGACCCAGTACTTC
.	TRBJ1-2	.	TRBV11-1	CASSLEGQFHGYTF	TGTGCCAGCAGCTTAGAAGGACAGTTCCATGGCTACACCTTC
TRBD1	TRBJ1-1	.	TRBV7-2	CASSSGQGGGNTEAFF	TGTGCCAGCAGCTCTGGACAGGGGGGAGGAAACACTGAAGCTTTCTTT
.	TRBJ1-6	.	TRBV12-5	CASGLVQGSGSPLHF	TGTGCTAGTGGTTTGGTTCAGGGGTCTGGATCACCCCTCCACTTT
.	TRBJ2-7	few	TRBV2	CASTGVGDEQYF	TGTGCCAGCACCGGCGTGGGGGACGAGCAGTACTTC
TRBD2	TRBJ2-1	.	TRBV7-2	CASSSIAGGPQEQFF	TGTGCCAGCAGCTCTATAGCGGGGGGGCCACAAGAGCAGTTCTTC
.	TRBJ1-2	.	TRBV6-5	CASSYGEGDGYTF	TGTGCCAGCAGTTACGGGGAGGGCGATGGCTACACCTTC